The 23 T cell receptor beta chains below come from one sample, sequenced in a study of blood T cell repertoires in COVID-19. The protocol was immunoSEQ multiplex PCR, while the TCRdb copy is restricted to in-frame clones and leaves out a portion. The sample has about 410,000 clones, 80% to 90% seen once. The sample was peripheral blood. These receptors were obtained from a woman aged 25 to 45 with active or convalescent COVID-19.

The rearrangement links TRBV27 to TRBJ2-7, with D perhaps TRBD1 (6 bases). Germline-derived CDR1 and CDR2 are MNHEY and SMNVEV (reference sequence). The ends were cut back, 5 bases at V and 3 bases at J, with 17 bases in the middle. This CDR3 has 15 residues. Written as DNA, the CDR3 is TGTGCCAGCAGTCCAACCGACAGGACCTACTACGAGCAGTACTTC. Its protein product is CASSPTDRTYYEQYF.

The V gene is TRBV18, the J gene TRBJ1-4; D uncertain. V was trimmed by 6 bases and J by 5 bases, leaving 13 bases between them. The germline V gene has CDR1 KGHSH and CDR2 LQKENI. The CDR3 spans 14 residues. The CDR3 here is CASSARGNNEKLFF. The CDR3 nucleotides read TGTGCCAGCTCCGCCCGAGGGAACAATGAAAAACTGTTTTTT.

The genes are TRBV5-1 and TRBJ1-2, with a tentative D call TRBD1 (6 bases). The CDR3 is made up of 16 amino acids. The germline V and J ends were trimmed by 0 bases and 4 bases, with 16 bases remaining between them. The V gene's germline CDR1 is SGHRS and CDR2 YFSETQ. CDR3 residues: CASSLGNTGSIYGYTF. The CDR3 DNA sequence: TGCGCCAGCAGCTTGGGGAATACAGGGAGTATCTATGGCTACACCTTC.

The sample holds one count of this clone. V gene TRBV6-1 combines with J gene TRBJ2-1; D gene unclear. Trimming removed 2 bases from V and 4 bases from J, with 12 bases in between. Germline CDR1 MNHNS, CDR2 SASEGT. CDR3 length: 15 amino acids. The DNA for the CDR3 is TGTGCCAGCAGTGAACGGGTGCTACATTACAATGAGCAGTTCTTC. Translated: CASSERVLHYNEQFF.

The rearrangement links TRBV24-1 to TRBJ2-5; 15 nucleotides line up with TRBD2. This CDR3 is 16 amino acids long. After removal of 10 bases from V and 2 bases from J, the junction contained 7 bases not matched to a gene. The germline gives CDR1 KGHDR, CDR2 SFDVKD. CDR3 region: CATSTGLAGGQETQYF. The CDR3, as DNA: TGTGCCACGTCCACGGGACTAGCGGGGGGACAAGAGACCCAGTACTTC.

This chain links TRBV5-1 with TRBJ2-2; D unresolved. V was trimmed by 8 bases and J by 5 bases, leaving 16 bases between them. The CDR3 has 14 residues. Germline CDR1 is SGHRS and CDR2 is YFSETQ. CDR3 nucleotide sequence: TGCGCCAGTGATGGCCCGTTCGGGACCGGGGAGCTGTTTTTT. It yields the protein CASDGPFGTGELFF. The entire variable domain, with the rest obtained from reference TRBV5-1 and TRBJ2-2, is as follows: KAGVTQTPRYLIKTRGQQVTLSCSPISGHRSVSWYQQTPGQGLQFLFEYFSETQRNKGNFPGRFSGRQFSNSRSEMNVSTLELGDSALYLCASDGPFGTGELFFGEGSRLTVL.

This clone was observed a handful of times. The gene calls are TRBV12-3 or TRBV12-4 and TRBJ1-2, with unresolved D. Trimming removed 5 bases at V and 8 bases at J, with 15 bases between. CDR3 length: 13 residues. The CDR3 region is CASSQNMGGGYTF. Written as DNA, the CDR3 is TGTGCCAGCAGTCAAAATATGGGAGGGGGCTACACCTTC.

This sequence joins TRBV7-9 and TRBJ1-2, with 7 bases aligning to TRBD1. The CDR3 loop spans 14 amino acids. The ends lost 5 bases at V and 4 bases at J; junction bases unmatched: 7. Germline V gives CDR1 SEHNR, CDR2 FQNEAQ (reference sequence). In DNA form, the CDR3 reads TGTGCCAGCAGCCAAAAGGGACAGTTCTATGGCTACACCTTC. Protein: CASSQKGQFYGYTF.

The J gene is TRBJ1-6, the V gene TRBV10-2; 8 bases agree with TRBD1. The germline V gene has CDR1 WSHSY and CDR2 SAAADI. V was pared by 2 bases and J by 10 bases, with 7 bases of the junction left unmatched. There are 15 residues in the CDR3. The CDR3, as DNA: TGCGCCAGCAGTGAGGTGGACAGGGAAGGATCACCCCTCCACTTT. This encodes CASSEVDREGSPLHF.

Written as DNA, the CDR3 is TGTGCCAGCAGCCTCCGGGACAGGGGGGATGAAAAACTGTTTTTT. Protein: CASSLRDRGDEKLFF. The chain links TRBV11-1 to TRBJ1-4; TRBD1 aligns across 11 bases. V lost 5 bases, J lost 6 bases, and 5 bases stayed unmatched. This CDR3 has 15 residues. Looked up from germline, CDR1 is SGHAT and CDR2 is FQDESV (reference sequence).

This clone has only one observation. The chain uses TRBV4-1 and TRBJ2-7, with 8 bases aligning to TRBD1. Germline lookup yields CDR1 MGHRA and CDR2 YSYEKL. Germline trimming cut 0 bases from V and 6 bases from J; bases unmatched to any gene: 13. This CDR3 comprises 17 residues. CDR3 bases: TGCGCCAGCAGCCAAGATCCAAGGGCAGGGGGCAATGTCGAGCAGTACTTC. It specifies CASSQDPRAGGNVEQYF.

This clone was counted only a few times. The chain is built from TRBV5-1 and TRBJ2-7; 8 bases map to TRBD2. This CDR3 has 15 residues. Germline V CDR1 and CDR2: SGHRS, YFSETQ. With 4 bases clipped from V and 3 bases from J, the junction kept 9 bases outside the gene matches. DNA of the CDR3: TGCGCCAGCAGCGATCCGGGACTAGAGGTCTACGAGCAGTACTTC. Its translation: CASSDPGLEVYEQYF.

This clone was counted once. This rearrangement joins TRBV3-1 (or the pseudogene TRBV3-2) to TRBJ2-2; 8 nucleotides match TRBD2. The trim removed 3 bases at V and 4 bases at J, leaving 10 bases unmatched. Germline CDR1 and CDR2: LGHDT and YNNKEL (reference sequence). The CDR3 is 17 amino acids. DNA for the CDR3: TGTGCCAGCAGCCATAGGGGCGGGGGGCCCGGCACCGGGGAGCTGTTTTTT. Its protein is CASSHRGGGPGTGELFF.

The gene calls are TRBV6-6 and TRBJ2-5; tentative D call: TRBD2 (6 bases). V was cut by 2 bases and J by 5 bases, with 18 bases left in between. CDR1 and CDR2 from the germline V gene are MNHNY and SVGAGI (reference sequence). CDR3 length equals 16 residues. In DNA, the CDR3 is TGTGCCAGCAGTTACGGAGGGTCCGGCCTCAGGGAGACCCAGTACTTC. Its translation: CASSYGGSGLRETQYF.

The chain couples TRBV14 to TRBJ2-1; 12 positions match TRBD2. Germline CDR1 SGHDN, CDR2 FVKESK. V lost 4 bases, J lost 8 bases, and 9 bases stayed unmatched. CDR3 size: 16 residues. DNA of the CDR3: TGTGCCAGCAGCCCCCAAGGACTAGCGGGGTGGGATGAGCAGTTCTTC. As protein: CASSPQGLAGWDEQFF.

The V gene is TRBV14, the J gene TRBJ1-1, with D uncertain. This CDR3 comprises 18 residues. The V gene lost 8 bases and the J gene lost 4 bases, with 29 bases spanning the gap. CDR1 and CDR2 from the germline V gene are SGHDN and FVKESK. CDR3 sequence reads: CASGPFLGAGSSSTEAFF. The CDR3 region has the DNA TGTGCCAGCGGACCTTTTCTGGGAGCAGGAAGTTCGAGCACTGAAGCTTTCTTT.

The V gene is TRBV5-1, the J gene TRBJ1-1; tentatively, D is TRBD1 (6 bases). Germline assignment: CDR1 SGHRS and CDR2 YFSETQ. V was cut by 4 bases and J by 0 bases, with 10 bases left in between. The CDR3 loop spans 14 amino acids. Here the CDR3 reads CASSAGTLNTEAFF. Here the CDR3 DNA reads TGCGCCAGCAGCGCCGGGACACTGAACACTGAAGCTTTCTTT.

This sequence joins TRBV10-3 and TRBJ1-2; 10 positions match TRBD1. Per germline, CDR1 ENHRY and CDR2 SYGVKD. J gave up 5 bases and V 5 bases, and 14 bases lay outside the gene matches. This CDR3 spans 17 amino acids. In DNA, the CDR3 is TGTGCCATCAGTTCAACGACAGGGGGCAATCTCGGGTATGGCTACACCTTC. It yields the protein CAISSTTGGNLGYGYTF.

The chain is built from TRBV5-1 and TRBJ2-3; 8 positions agree with TRBD1. Germline values: CDR1 SGHRS, CDR2 YFSETQ. The CDR3 consists of 13 residues. J lost 7 bases, V lost 3 bases, and 4 bases had no gene match. CDR3 amino acids: CASSSDRANTQYF. In DNA, the CDR3 is TGCGCCAGCAGCTCGGACAGGGCGAATACGCAGTATTTT.

The chain employs TRBV10-3 and TRBJ2-7, with TRBD2 matching 9 bases. Germline loops: CDR1 ENHRY, CDR2 SYGVKD. V gave up 6 bases and J gave up 4 bases; unmatched junction bases: 10. This CDR3 contains 15 residues. CDR3 protein: CAISSASGNRYEQYF. The CDR3 nucleotides read TGTGCCATCAGCTCTGCTAGCGGGAACAGGTACGAGCAGTACTTC.

This clone was counted a single time. The chain joins TRBV15 to TRBJ2-3, with D possibly matching TRBD2 (6 bases). Germline loops: CDR1 LNHNV, CDR2 YYDKDF (reference sequence). The CDR3 is 16 amino acids. V lost 2 bases and J lost 2, with 14 bases in between. The DNA of the CDR3 is TGTGCCACCAGCAGAAGACTAGGGATCTACACAGATACGCAGTATTTT. Translated, it gives CATSRRLGIYTDTQYF.

The chain recombines TRBV6-5 with TRBJ1-2; tentative D call: TRBD1 (6 bases). From germline, CDR1 is MNHEY and CDR2 SVGAGI. The CDR3 has 13 residues. Between the trimmed V and J ends, which lost 7 bases and 6 bases, there was a span of 15 bases. The CDR3 protein is CASIDRFLDGYTF. Written as DNA, the CDR3 is TGTGCCAGCATCGACAGGTTCCTAGATGGCTACACCTTC.

This clone showed up many times. The J gene is TRBJ1-6, the V gene TRBV7-2; 8 nucleotides line up with TRBD1. Germline CDR1 reads SGHTA; CDR2 reads FQGNSA. After removal of 1 base from V and 10 bases from J, the junction contained 6 bases not matched to a gene. CDR3 length: 15 residues. The CDR3 reads CASSLGDRRGSPLHF. DNA of the CDR3: TGTGCCAGCAGCTTAGGGGACAGGAGGGGATCACCCCTCCACTTT. Together with reference TRBV7-2 and TRBJ1-6, the CDR3 gives the full variable domain: GAGVSQSPSNKVTEKGKDVELRCDPISGHTALYWYRQSLGQGLEFLIYFQGNSAPDKSGLPSDRFSAERTGGSVSTLTIQRTQQEDSAVYLCASSLGDRRGSPLHFGNGTRLTVT.